This T cell receptor beta chain was captured in a study of human T cells and chemical hapten exposure. The germline V gene has CDR1 SGHTA and CDR2 FQGNSA. The CDR3 totals 14 residues. J gave up 5 bases and V 3 bases, and 5 bases lay outside the gene matches. Stated time point: patch test 1, 2 weeks after DPC sensitization. Treatment denoted: therapeutic diphenylcyclopropenone sensitization with weekly scalp DPC. TCRdb independently ran MiXCR on the RACE reads; one entry per CDR3 protein. The data show about 340,000 distinct CDR3 sequences, around 7% seen once. Sequences were derived from whole blood, sampled in connection with sensitization to the hapten diphenylcyclopropenone (DPC). The receptor's source is a woman younger than 30 with alopecia areata. Some clones in this sample may be carry-over from other donors' samples. The chain couples TRBV7-2 to TRBJ2-5; 8 bases line up with TRBD1. CDR3 sequence reads: CASSFQGAWETQYF. The DNA of the CDR3 is TGTGCCAGCAGCTTTCAGGGGGCATGGGAGACCCAGTACTTC.